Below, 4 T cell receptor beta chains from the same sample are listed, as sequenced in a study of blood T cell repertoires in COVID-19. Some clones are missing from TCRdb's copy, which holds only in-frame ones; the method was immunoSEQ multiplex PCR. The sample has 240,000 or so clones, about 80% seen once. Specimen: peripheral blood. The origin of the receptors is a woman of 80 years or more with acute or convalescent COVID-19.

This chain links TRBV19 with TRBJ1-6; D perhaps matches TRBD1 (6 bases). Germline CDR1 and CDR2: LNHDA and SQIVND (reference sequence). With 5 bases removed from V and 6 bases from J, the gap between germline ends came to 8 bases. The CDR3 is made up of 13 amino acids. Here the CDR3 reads CASSHRVNSPLHF. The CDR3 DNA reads TGTGCCAGTAGTCACAGGGTTAATTCACCCCTCCACTTT.

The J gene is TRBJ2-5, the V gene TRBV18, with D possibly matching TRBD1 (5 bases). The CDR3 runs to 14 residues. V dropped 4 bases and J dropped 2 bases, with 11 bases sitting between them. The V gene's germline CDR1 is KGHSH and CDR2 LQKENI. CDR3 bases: TGTGCCAGCTCACTCCGAACAGGACAAGAGACCCAGTACTTC. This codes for CASSLRTGQETQYF.

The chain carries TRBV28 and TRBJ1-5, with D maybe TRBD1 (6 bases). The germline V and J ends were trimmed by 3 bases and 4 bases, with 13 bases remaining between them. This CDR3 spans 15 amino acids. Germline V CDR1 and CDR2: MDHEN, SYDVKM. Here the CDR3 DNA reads TGTGCCAGCAGTTTTTTGGGGGGGCGGAATCAGCCCCAGCATTTT. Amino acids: CASSFLGGRNQPQHF.

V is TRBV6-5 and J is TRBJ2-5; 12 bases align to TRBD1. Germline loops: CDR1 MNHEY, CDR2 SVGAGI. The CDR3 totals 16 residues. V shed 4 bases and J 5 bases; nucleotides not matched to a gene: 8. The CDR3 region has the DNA TGTGCCAGCAGTTCCGCCGGGACAGGGGGCGGGGAGACCCAGTACTTC. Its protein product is CASSSAGTGGGETQYF.